Presented here are 9 T cell receptor beta chains from one specimen sequenced in a study of sequential checkpoint blockade in melanoma. Some clones are missing from TCRdb's copy, which holds only in-frame ones; the method was immunoSEQ multiplex PCR. Here the sample spans some 31,000 clones, less than 90% being singletons. Stated treatment: randomized to nivolumab then ipilimumab (arm A) or the reverse (arm B). The sample here was CD8+ T cells sorted from blood (inferred from file names), taken from a patient given nivolumab and ipilimumab in sequence. These receptors were taken from a human donor with melanoma.

V and J are TRBV5-4 and TRBJ1-1; 8 bases match TRBD1. The ends lost 1 base at V and 8 bases at J; junction bases unmatched: 4. CDR1 is SGHNT, CDR2 YYREEE, per germline (reference sequence). This CDR3 has 13 amino acids. The CDR3 loop reads CASSLPGQEEAFF. CDR3 nucleotide sequence: TGTGCCAGCAGCTTGCCGGGACAGGAGGAAGCTTTCTTT. The variable domain in full, completed from reference TRBV5-4 and TRBJ1-1, reads ETGVTQSPTHLIKTRGQQVTLRCSSQSGHNTVSWYQQALGQGPQFIFQYYREEENGRGNFPPRFSGLQFPNYSSELNVNALELDDSALYLCASSLPGQEEAFFGQGTRLTVV.

The V gene is TRBV5-6, the J gene TRBJ2-3; TRBD2 matches 7 bases. The CDR3 runs 17 residues. The germline V gene has CDR1 SGHDT and CDR2 YYEEEE. The V and J ends lost 7 bases and 0 bases, in that order; junction bases with no gene match: 14. CDR3: CASGWGRGGTSTDTQYF. The CDR3 DNA follows: TGTGCCAGCGGCTGGGGACGCGGGGGTACTAGCACAGATACGCAGTATTTT. The full variable domain, with the rest looked up from reference TRBV5-6 and TRBJ2-3, is DAGVTQSPTHLIKTRGQQVTLRCSPKSGHDTVSWYQQALGQGPQFIFQYYEEEERQRGNFPDRFSGHQFPNYSSELNVNALLLGDSALYLCASGWGRGGTSTDTQYFGPGTRLTVL.

The chain links TRBV7-2 to TRBJ1-1; the D is unclear. The V gene lost 1 base and the J gene lost 0 bases, with 6 bases spanning the gap. The CDR3 contains 14 residues. The germline CDR1 and CDR2 sequences are SGHTA and FQGNSA. In nucleotides, the CDR3 is TGTGCCAGCAGCTTAGGTCTCCTGAACACTGAAGCTTTCTTT. This sequence encodes CASSLGLLNTEAFF.

In this sample, this clone turned up a few times. The chain has TRBV7-2 and TRBJ2-1; no definite D call. The V end lost 0 bases, the J end lost 8 bases, and 5 bases lay between the germline ends. Per germline, CDR1 SGHTA and CDR2 FQGNSA. This CDR3 has 12 residues. The CDR3 nucleotides are TGTGCCAGCAGCTTAGCGTATTATGAGCAGTTCTTC. It is translated as CASSLAYYEQFF.

This clone has a handful of counts. This chain connects TRBV4-3 to TRBJ2-1, with TRBD2 matching over 7 bases. V trimming: 11 bases; J trimming: 2 bases; junction bases outside the gene matches: 15. Germline lookup yields CDR1 LGHNA and CDR2 YSLEER. The CDR3 has 16 amino acids. In DNA, the CDR3 is TGCGCCTGCATCCAAGCTACGGGGGGAACCTACAATGAGCAGTTCTTC. It yields the protein CACIQATGGTYNEQFF.

The chain combines TRBV21-1 with TRBJ1-1. TRBV21-1 is designated a pseudogene. This CDR3 spans 15 amino acids. DNA of the CDR3: TGTGCCAGCGCTGGGGGGGGCGCTATGAACACTGAAGCTTTCTTT. Translating gives CASAGGGAMNTEAFF.

The chain uses TRBV10-1 and TRBJ2-2; D is uncertain. The germline V gene has CDR1 WNHNN and CDR2 SYGVQD (reference sequence). V was trimmed by 10 bases and J by 0 bases, leaving 18 bases between them. This CDR3 has 16 residues. CDR3 nucleotide sequence: TGCGCCACCAGATCGAAGACGGGTTCGAACACCGGGGAGCTGTTTTTT. It yields the protein CATRSKTGSNTGELFF.

This chain connects TRBV5-5 to TRBJ2-1; D call uncertain. V was trimmed by 1 base and J by 4 bases, leaving 12 bases between them. This CDR3 region has 15 residues. Germline assignment: CDR1 SGHKS and CDR2 YYEKEE (reference sequence). CDR3 DNA sequence: TGTGCCAGCAGCTTGTTCCAAGCTTGGTACAATGAGCAGTTCTTC. It specifies CASSLFQAWYNEQFF.

This sequence joins TRBV9 and TRBJ2-3; no clear D gene. Germline CDR1 is SGDLS and CDR2 is YYNGEE. The CDR3 is made up of 11 amino acids. Trimming removed 3 bases from V and 6 bases from J, with 5 bases in between. The CDR3 nucleotides are TGTGCCAGCAGCGCCCGTGATACGCAGTATTTT. It codes for CASSARDTQYF.